This is a list of T cell receptor beta chains from one sample in a study of T cells after yellow fever vaccination. One entry per CDR3 protein, called by TCRdb with MiXCR from the 5' RACE reads. This sample carries around 120,000 distinct CDR3 sequences, 13% to 15% of them seen once, and the ten largest clones take roughly 44%. This sample comprised CD8+ T cells sorted from PBMCs, obtained 5 days after the yellow fever booster vaccination. The source is a man younger than 30 who received the YFV17D yellow fever vaccine. CDR3s include the opening cysteine and the closing phenylalanine or tryptophan. D genes are given only for firm matches. Clone size is given for some rows only: seen once, a few or many times, or a class if the clone is expanded.

V	J	D	size	CDR3	DNA
TRBV20-1	TRBJ2-7	NA	NA	CSARMPSFPEQYF	TGCAGTGCTAGAATGCCTAGTTTCCCCGAGCAGTACTTC
TRBV7-6	TRBJ1-5	NA	NA	CASSLEVGGSNQPQHF	TGTGCCAGCAGCTTAGAAGTGGGAGGGAGCAATCAGCCCCAGCATTTT
TRBV6-1	TRBJ1-5	NA	NA	CASSTPGGNQPQHF	TGTGCCAGCAGCACCCCGGGGGGCAATCAGCCCCAGCATTTT
TRBV7-9	TRBJ1-1	TRBD1	NA	CASSFQGARAEAFF	TGTGCCAGCAGCTTCCAGGGGGCAAGGGCTGAAGCTTTCTTT
TRBV4-1	TRBJ1-6	NA	NA	CASSQGGSGTNSPLHF	TGCGCCAGCAGCCAAGGAGGATCGGGGACGAATTCACCCCTCCACTTT
TRBV18	TRBJ2-5	TRBD1	many	CASSPGQDLETQYF	TGTGCCAGCTCACCGGGACAGGATTTGGAGACCCAGTACTTC
TRBV20-1	TRBJ2-2	NA	NA	CSARERRSTGELFF	TGCAGTGCTAGAGAACGGCGGAGCACCGGGGAGCTGTTTTTT
TRBV7-9	TRBJ2-3	NA	NA	CASSLLTDTQYF	TGTGCCAGCAGCCTCCTCACAGATACGCAGTATTTT
TRBV18	TRBJ2-5	NA	few	CASSSIREETQYF	TGTGCCAGCTCATCAATCAGGGAAGAGACCCAGTACTTC
TRBV6-5	TRBJ2-5	NA	few	CASSYGSGSQETQYF	TGTGCCAGCAGTTACGGTAGCGGCAGTCAAGAGACCCAGTACTTC
TRBV4-1	TRBJ2-5	TRBD2	NA	CASSLKETSGDEETQYF	TGCGCCAGCAGCCTTAAGGAAACTAGCGGGGATGAGGAGACCCAGTACTTC
TRBV12-3/TRBV12-4	TRBJ2-7	NA	NA	CASSFLGAHEQYF	TGTGCCAGCAGTTTTTTAGGGGCCCACGAGCAGTACTTC
TRBV12-3/TRBV12-4	TRBJ1-2	NA	NA	CASSPTPGYGYTF	TGTGCCAGCAGTCCTACACCAGGCTATGGCTACACCTTC
TRBV28	TRBJ1-3	NA	NA	CASVPLRSGNTIYF	TGTGCCAGCGTACCTCTCCGCTCTGGAAACACCATATATTTT
TRBV29-1	TRBJ2-7	NA	NA	CSVEIRAYEQYF	TGCAGCGTTGAAATAAGAGCCTACGAGCAGTACTTC
TRBV27	TRBJ2-6	NA	NA	CASSSLSGANVLTF	TGTGCCAGCAGTTCTCTCTCTGGGGCCAACGTCCTGACTTTC
TRBV4-1	TRBJ2-4	NA	many	CASSPVRKNIQYF	TGCGCCAGCAGCCCGGTTCGTAAAAACATTCAGTACTTC
TRBV4-3	TRBJ2-2	TRBD2	few	CASSQDRGIAGGFANTGELFF	TGCGCCAGCAGCCAAGATCGGGGAATAGCGGGGGGTTTCGCGAACACCGGGGAGCTGTTTTTT
TRBV12-3/TRBV12-4	TRBJ2-7	NA	NA	CASSLGQASSYEQYF	TGTGCCAGCAGTTTAGGGCAGGCAAGCTCCTACGAGCAGTACTTC
TRBV4-1	TRBJ1-4	TRBD1	many	CASSHPPAGQEGEKLFF	TGCGCCAGCAGCCATCCCCCAGCGGGACAGGAGGGGGAAAAACTGTTTTTT
TRBV12-3/TRBV12-4	TRBJ2-6	NA	many	CASSLSGANVLTF	TGTGCCAGCAGTCTATCTGGGGCCAACGTCCTGACTTTC
TRBV4-1	TRBJ2-7	TRBD1	few	CASSQDHHRGFISYEQYF	TGCGCCAGCAGCCAAGATCACCACAGGGGCTTCATCTCCTACGAGCAGTACTTC
TRBV6-4	TRBJ2-3	NA	few	CASSDSTLGPGGADTQYF	TGTGCCAGCAGTGACTCGACGCTAGGCCCCGGAGGGGCAGATACGCAGTATTTT
TRBV27	TRBJ2-1	NA	NA	CASRGVNYNEQFF	TGTGCCAGCAGGGGGGTAAACTACAATGAGCAGTTCTTC
TRBV15	TRBJ1-1	NA	few	CATSRDLIAEAFF	TGTGCCACCAGCAGAGATCTGATTGCTGAAGCTTTCTTT
TRBV7-9	TRBJ2-2	NA	once	CAAGYTGELFF	TGTGCCGCAGGGTACACCGGGGAGCTGTTTTTT
TRBV4-2	TRBJ2-1	NA	few	CASSTRQADNEQFF	TGTGCCAGCAGTACCCGACAGGCGGACAATGAGCAGTTCTTC
TRBV3-1	TRBJ2-7	NA	NA	CASSQDNRYYEQYF	TGTGCCAGCAGCCAAGATAACAGATACTACGAGCAGTACTTC
TRBV6-2/TRBV6-3	TRBJ1-6	NA	once	CASSYSRGGASSPLHF	TGTGCCAGCAGTTACTCGAGAGGTGGGGCGAGTTCACCCCTCCACTTT
TRBV5-6	TRBJ2-5	NA	NA	CASSLGTWGETQYF	TGTGCCAGCAGCCTAGGGACTTGGGGAGAGACCCAGTACTTC
TRBV6-1	TRBJ2-1	TRBD2	few	CASSRLAGAYNEQFF	TGTGCCAGCAGTAGACTAGCGGGGGCCTACAATGAGCAGTTCTTC
TRBV6-2/TRBV6-3	TRBJ2-1	NA	NA	CASSSPGGAWNEQFF	TGTGCCAGCAGTTCCCCCGGGGGCGCATGGAATGAGCAGTTCTTC
TRBV10-3	TRBJ2-5	NA	NA	CAISESRGRETQYF	TGTGCCATCAGTGAGTCGCGGGGAAGAGAGACCCAGTACTTC